One sample yielded the 24 T cell receptor beta chains listed below, sequenced in a study of OX40 agonist ivuxolimab in advanced cancers. Clones were read by immunoSEQ multiplex PCR, and TCRdb kept only the in-frame ones, dropping some. The table shows around 55,000 clones, with around 89% occurring only once. The starting material was CD4+ or CD8+ T cells sorted from blood, obtained in a trial of the OX40 agonist ivuxolimab. These receptors originate from an adult with an advanced solid tumor such as melanoma, head and neck, liver or kidney cancer.

The V gene is TRBV5-1, the J gene TRBJ2-7; possible D gene TRBD1, 6 bases. Trimming shortened V by 3 bases and J by 4 bases, and 11 bases separated the two germline ends. The CDR3 consists of 13 residues. The V gene's germline CDR1 is SGHRS and CDR2 YFSETQ. CDR3 sequence: CASSWDKTYEQYF. CDR3 nucleotide sequence: TGCGCCAGCAGCTGGGACAAAACGTACGAGCAGTACTTC.

The chain has TRBV11-2 and TRBJ2-3; D tentatively reads TRBD1 or TRBD2 (5 bases each). V lost 0 bases and J lost 6, with 10 bases in between. The CDR3 has 14 residues. CDR1 is SGHAT, CDR2 FQNNGV, per germline. DNA for the CDR3: TGTGCCAGCAGCTTAGATTACGGGACGGATACGCAGTATTTT. Translated: CASSLDYGTDTQYF.

The J gene is TRBJ2-3, the V gene TRBV9; D is undetermined. V was shortened by 7 bases and J by 4 bases, with 16 bases between the two germline ends. The CDR3 extends over 14 amino acids. Germline V lookup: CDR1 SGDLS, CDR2 YYNGEE. This CDR3 reads CASAPEGRPDTQYF. The CDR3 nucleotides read TGTGCCAGCGCCCCCGAAGGCCGACCAGATACGCAGTATTTT.

The chain joins TRBV2 to TRBJ2-1; D might be TRBD1 (6 bases). V dropped 4 bases and J dropped 0 bases, with 13 bases sitting between them. Germline assignment: CDR1 SNHLY and CDR2 FYNNEI. The CDR3 has 16 amino acids. CDR3 region: CASSGNRASSYNEQFF. The DNA of the CDR3 is TGTGCCAGCAGTGGGAACAGGGCAAGCTCCTACAATGAGCAGTTCTTC.

V is TRBV10-3 and J is TRBJ2-7; a weak D match, TRBD1 (5 bases). Trimming removed 0 bases at V and 6 bases at J, with 12 bases between. Germline V lookup: CDR1 ENHRY, CDR2 SYGVKD. CDR3 length: 14 residues. CDR3 coding DNA: TGTGCCATCAGTGAGTCGAATCAGGGCCTCGAGCAGTACTTC. Its protein product is CAISESNQGLEQYF.

V and J are TRBV27 and TRBJ1-2; no firm D call. V dropped 3 bases and J dropped 7 bases, with 18 bases sitting between them. The CDR3 runs to 15 residues. Germline values: CDR1 MNHEY, CDR2 SMNVEV (reference sequence). The CDR3 DNA reads TGTGCCAGCAGTTTGTCACACCTATCCTATAGTGGCTACACCTTC. This encodes CASSLSHLSYSGYTF.

The chain joins TRBV2 to TRBJ1-4; no definite D call. Looked up from germline, CDR1 is SNHLY and CDR2 is FYNNEI. Trimming left V 4 bases short and J 2 bases short, with 14 bases between. The length of the CDR3 is 16 residues. The DNA for the CDR3 is TGTGCCAGCAGTGGGGATGATGAACCCACTAATGAAAAACTGTTTTTT. It is translated as CASSGDDEPTNEKLFF.

This clone is labeled as medium-sized. This sequence joins TRBV30 and TRBJ1-4; the D gene is possibly TRBD1 (5 bases). V was pared by 1 base and J by 8 bases, with 14 bases between. CDR3 length: 14 residues. The V gene's germline CDR1 is GTSNPN and CDR2 SVGIG (reference sequence). CDR3 protein: CAWSGDGAREKLFF. In nucleotides, the CDR3 is TGTGCCTGGAGTGGGGATGGGGCTAGAGAAAAACTGTTTTTT.

The chain recombines TRBV9 with TRBJ2-2; 9 positions match TRBD2. The CDR3 consists of 16 residues. Germline V lookup: CDR1 SGDLS, CDR2 YYNGEE. V was pared by 3 bases and J by 4 bases, with 7 bases of the junction left unmatched. The CDR3 spells CASSAASGIATGELFF. DNA of the CDR3: TGTGCCAGCAGCGCCGCTAGCGGGATTGCCACCGGGGAGCTGTTTTTT.

V usage is TRBV6-5 and J usage is TRBJ2-7; D is ambiguous. Germline-derived CDR1 and CDR2 are MNHEY and SVGAGI. The V end was cut by 8 bases, the J end by 2 bases, with 19 bases between. This CDR3 comprises 15 residues. Here the CDR3 reads CASSSYRAQAYEQYV. The CDR3 DNA is TGTGCCAGCTCGTCCTACCGGGCCCAAGCCTACGAGCAGTACGTC.

The rearrangement joins TRBV2 to TRBJ2-4, with TRBD1 matching over 9 bases. V shed 5 bases, J shed 1 base, and the junction held 3 bases outside the gene matches. This CDR3 has 15 amino acids. The germline V gene has CDR1 SNHLY and CDR2 FYNNEI. CDR3 sequence: CASSRGTGAKNIQYF. CDR3 in DNA: TGTGCCAGCAGTAGGGGGACAGGGGCCAAAAACATTCAGTACTTC. The full variable domain, completed using reference TRBV2 and TRBJ2-4, is EPEVTQTPSHQVTQMGQEVILRCVPISNHLYFYWYRQILGQKVEFLVSFYNNEISEKSEIFDDQFSVERPDGSNFTLKIRSTKLEDSAMYFCASSRGTGAKNIQYFGAGTRLSVL.

V is TRBV11-3 and J is TRBJ2-2; D is unresolved. Looked up from germline, CDR1 is SGHNT and CDR2 is YENEEA. Trimming shortened V by 0 bases and J by 3 bases, and 5 bases separated the two germline ends. This CDR3 comprises 14 residues. CDR3 in DNA: TGTGCCAGCAGCTTAGAAAGCTACACCGGGGAGCTGTTTTTT. Translating gives CASSLESYTGELFF.

This clone was counted a single time. The chain employs TRBV7-2 and TRBJ2-5, with 11 positions matching TRBD2. V lost 5 bases, J lost 1 base, and 12 bases stayed unmatched. Germline lookup yields CDR1 SGHTA and CDR2 FQGNSA. The CDR3 contains 18 residues. The CDR3 protein is CASSLGLAGGTLQETQYF. Here the CDR3 DNA reads TGTGCCAGCAGCCTAGGGCTAGCGGGAGGAACGCTCCAAGAGACCCAGTACTTC.

V is TRBV30 and J is TRBJ1-2; D remains ambiguous. Deletions cut 0 bases from V and 5 bases from J, with 7 bases between. Germline values: CDR1 GTSNPN, CDR2 SVGIG (reference sequence). The CDR3 loop spans 12 amino acids. The chain's CDR3 is CAWSVGIYGYTF. CDR3 DNA sequence: TGTGCCTGGAGTGTGGGCATTTATGGCTACACCTTC. Variable domain in full (rest from reference TRBV30 and TRBJ1-2): SQTIHQWPATLVQPVGSPLSLECTVEGTSNPNLYWYRQAAGRGLQLLFYSVGIGQISSEVPQNLSASRPQDRQFILSSKKLLLSDSGFYLCAWSVGIYGYTFGSGTRLTVV.

The chain uses TRBV4-1 and TRBJ2-1; unclear D gene. V was clipped by 0 bases and J by 2 bases, with 8 bases between them. The length of the CDR3 is 15 residues. Per the germline V gene, CDR1 is MGHRA and CDR2 is YSYEKL. The CDR3 sequence: CASSQDRIPYNEQFF. The CDR3 DNA reads as TGCGCCAGCAGCCAAGATAGGATTCCCTACAATGAGCAGTTCTTC.

This clone has a handful of counts. This chain links TRBV9 with TRBJ2-1; TRBD2 agrees at 8 bases. V shed 1 base and J 7 bases; nucleotides not matched to a gene: 7. The CDR3 runs 15 residues. Germline CDR1 and CDR2: SGDLS and YYNGEE. CDR3 region: CASSVSGSTGNEQFF. DNA of the CDR3: TGTGCCAGCAGCGTAAGCGGGAGCACCGGAAATGAGCAGTTCTTC.

This clone came up a few times. The V and J genes are TRBV19 and TRBJ1-5; tentatively, D is TRBD1 (5 bases). The CDR3 sequence is 15 residues long. The germline V gene encodes CDR1 LNHDA and CDR2 SQIVND (reference sequence). V was pared by 3 bases and J by 3 bases, with 12 bases between. The CDR3 DNA is TGTGCCAGTAGTATTCATGCAGGGCCCAATCAGCCCCAGCATTTT. Translated, it gives CASSIHAGPNQPQHF.

This chain uses TRBV9 with TRBJ2-1; TRBD2 matches at 10 bases. The germline CDR1 and CDR2 sequences are SGDLS and YYNGEE. CDR3 length: 16 residues. Trimming cost V 2 bases and J 2 bases; bases outside gene matches: 4. The CDR3 DNA sequence: TGTGCCAGCAGCGTCGCAGGACTAGCGGCCTACAATGAGCAGTTCTTC. This gives the protein CASSVAGLAAYNEQFF.

The chain couples TRBV5-6 to TRBJ1-4; D remains ambiguous. The CDR3 runs 15 residues. Trimming removed 2 bases at V and 0 bases at J, with 8 bases between. CDR1 is SGHDT and CDR2 is YYEEEE in the germline V gene. CDR3 amino acids: CASSLYTSTNEKLFF. CDR3 coding DNA: TGTGCCAGCAGCTTATACACTTCAACTAATGAAAAACTGTTTTTT.

V usage is TRBV11-2 and J usage is TRBJ2-1, with no clear D. Germline V lookup: CDR1 SGHAT, CDR2 FQNNGV. Trimming left V 2 bases short and J 7 bases short, with 3 bases between. This CDR3 comprises 11 residues. CDR3 nucleotide sequence: TGTGCCAGCAGCTTAACGAATGAGCAGTTCTTC. It is translated as CASSLTNEQFF.

This clone has only one observation. This chain uses TRBV4-1 with TRBJ2-7; maybe TRBD2 (6 bases). V was shortened by 1 base and J by 4 bases, with 11 bases between the two germline ends. CDR3 size: 14 residues. In germline, CDR1 is MGHRA, CDR2 YSYEKL. CDR3 coding DNA: TGCGCCAGCAGCCAAGTACCGGGGGAATACGAGCAGTACTTC. It yields the protein CASSQVPGEYEQYF.

The chain employs TRBV7-9 and TRBJ1-2, with 7 positions matching TRBD1. This CDR3 spans 14 amino acids. CDR1 is SEHNR, CDR2 FQNEAQ, per germline (reference sequence). After removal of 5 bases from V and 3 bases from J, the junction contained 6 bases not matched to a gene. CDR3 region: CASSRGQDYYGYTF. CDR3 coding DNA: TGTGCCAGCAGCCGAGGACAGGACTACTATGGCTACACCTTC.

J is TRBJ2-7 and V is TRBV5-6; D possibly corresponds to TRBD2 (5 bases). Germline V gene lookup returns CDR1 SGHDT and CDR2 YYEEEE. The ends were cut back, 3 bases at V and 4 bases at J, with 8 bases in the middle. There are 12 residues in the CDR3. CDR3 nucleotide sequence: TGTGCCAGCAGCTCAGGACTGTACGAGCAGTACTTC. Residues: CASSSGLYEQYF.

For this clone: Because the CDR3's place on the DNA is in doubt, the DNA is left out and the CDR3 is given as listed by TCRdb. The chain combines TRBV28 with TRBJ2-7; the D call of TRBD2 is as the table states it, not checked on the DNA. Germline CDR1 and CDR2: MDHEN and SYDVKM. Ends included, the CDR3 has 14 residues. CDR3 in amino acids: CASSSSGYAGEQYF.